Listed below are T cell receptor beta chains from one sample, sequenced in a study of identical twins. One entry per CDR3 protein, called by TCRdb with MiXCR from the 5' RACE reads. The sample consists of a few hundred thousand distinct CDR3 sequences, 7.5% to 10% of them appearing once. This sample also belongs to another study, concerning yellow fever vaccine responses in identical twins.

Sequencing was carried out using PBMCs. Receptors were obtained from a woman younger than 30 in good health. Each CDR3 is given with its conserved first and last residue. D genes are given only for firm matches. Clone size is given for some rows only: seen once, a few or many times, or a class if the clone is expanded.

TGTGCCAGCAAGCCTTTAAGCTCCTACGAGCAGTACTTC,CASKPLSSYEQYF,-,TRBV3-1,few,TRBJ2-7
TGCAGCGTTGATATCCTCAGTTTGAATGACTCTGGGGCCAACGTCCTGACTTTC,CSVDILSLNDSGANVLTF,-,TRBV29-1,many,TRBJ2-6
TGTGCCACCGGCCCGGACAAGAGTAGTGAGCAGTTCTTC,CATGPDKSSEQFF,-,TRBV24-1,many,TRBJ2-1
TGCAGTGCTCCCCCGACAGGACTAGTCTACGAGCAGTACTTC,CSAPPTGLVYEQYF,-,TRBV20-1,few,TRBJ2-7
TGCGCCAGCAGCTTGGCCAAGGGGGCGGCTTCGAACATTCAGTACTTC,CASSLAKGAASNIQYF,TRBD1,TRBV5-1,few,TRBJ2-4
TGTGCCAGCAGCTTCCGGGACAGGTCTTTGGACGAGCAGTACTTC,CASSFRDRSLDEQYF,TRBD1,TRBV7-2,-,TRBJ2-7
TGCGCCAGCACCCCGACAGACTTTTATAATTCACCCCTCCACTTT,CASTPTDFYNSPLHF,-,TRBV10-2,-,TRBJ1-6
TGTGCCAGCAGCCAAGGTACACGTAACACTGAAGCTTTCTTT,CASSQGTRNTEAFF,-,TRBV14,-,TRBJ1-1
TGCAGTGCTAGAAACAGGGAAAAGGGGGGCAATCAGCCCCAGCATTTT,CSARNREKGGNQPQHF,-,TRBV20-1,-,TRBJ1-5
TGTGCCATCAGTGAGACAGGGACAGGCGGAAGTTCGGATACGCAGTATTTT,CAISETGTGGSSDTQYF,TRBD1,TRBV10-3,few,TRBJ2-3
TGCGCCAGCAGTGAGTCGCGTCTAGCGGGAGAAGAGACCCAGTACTTC,CASSESRLAGEETQYF,TRBD2,TRBV10-1,-,TRBJ2-5
TGTGCCATCAGGACGGACTACGAGCAGTACTTC,CAIRTDYEQYF,-,TRBV10-3,many,TRBJ2-7
TGCAGTGCGCCCACAGGGACCGAGGCTTTCTTT,CSAPTGTEAFF,-,TRBV20-1,-,TRBJ1-1
TGTGCCAGCAGAGTTGGACTAGCGGGATCATCAGATACGCAGTATTTT,CASRVGLAGSSDTQYF,TRBD2,TRBV2,few,TRBJ2-3
TGTGCCAGCAGCTTACGTATTTACAATGAGCAGTTCTTC,CASSLRIYNEQFF,-,TRBV7-2,few,TRBJ2-1
TGTGCCAGCAGCCAAGATCCAGGGGGCGTGGGCTATGGCTACACCTTC,CASSQDPGGVGYGYTF,TRBD1,TRBV4-2,many,TRBJ1-2
TGTGCCAGCAGTGAGGCAGGGGGCTTTAATGAGCAGTTCTTC,CASSEAGGFNEQFF,TRBD1,TRBV25-1,many,TRBJ2-1
TGTGCCAGCAGCCGGACAGGGGGCATAGCTGGGGCCAACGTCCTGACTTTC,CASSRTGGIAGANVLTF,TRBD1,TRBV3-1,many,TRBJ2-6
TGTGCCAGCAGCCAAGGGTCGGCCGGCACAGATACGCAGTATTTT,CASSQGSAGTDTQYF,-,TRBV4-2,few,TRBJ2-3
TGTGCCATCAGGTCAGCTAGCACAGATACGCAGTATTTT,CAIRSASTDTQYF,-,TRBV10-3,-,TRBJ2-3
TGTGCTAGTGGGTCCGGACTTCTCACAGATACGCAGTATTTT,CASGSGLLTDTQYF,-,TRBV12-5,few,TRBJ2-3
TGCAGCGGGAGACAGGGGGCCGGCACTGAAGCTTTCTTT,CSGRQGAGTEAFF,TRBD1,TRBV29-1,few,TRBJ1-1
TGTGCCAGCAGCGTAGAGGGGGTAGCGGGGAATGAGCAGTTCTTC,CASSVEGVAGNEQFF,TRBD2,TRBV9,many,TRBJ2-1
TGTGCCAGCAGTTTAGCGGGGGGCGCAACAGATACGCAGTATTTT,CASSLAGGATDTQYF,-,TRBV12-3/TRBV12-4,-,TRBJ2-3
TGTGCCAGCAGTTACTCGGAAGGGCTTACCTACGAGCAGTACTTC,CASSYSEGLTYEQYF,-,TRBV6-5,-,TRBJ2-7
TGTGCCAGCGGCACAGGGCAAGAGACCCAGTACTTC,CASGTGQETQYF,-,TRBV3-1,few,TRBJ2-5
TGTGCCAGCAGTCACACAAGCCGGGGGAACACTGAAGCTTTCTTT,CASSHTSRGNTEAFF,-,TRBV27,many,TRBJ1-1
TGTGCCAGCAGTTCATCAGGGACGAGTCAGCCCCAGCATTTT,CASSSSGTSQPQHF,-,TRBV27,many,TRBJ1-5
TGCGCCAGCAGCTTGGTGGGCAGGACCCACGAGCAGTACTTC,CASSLVGRTHEQYF,-,TRBV5-1,-,TRBJ2-7
TGCGCCAGCAGCCCCGGACAGGGTAGTTGGCACGAGCAGTACTTC,CASSPGQGSWHEQYF,TRBD1,TRBV5-1,many,TRBJ2-7
TGCGCCAGCAGCCAAGATAAGGCTAACACAGATACGCAGTATTTT,CASSQDKANTDTQYF,-,TRBV4-3,many,TRBJ2-3
TGTGCCAGCAGCCTCCCTCCTGGGGCCAACGTCCTGACTTTC,CASSLPPGANVLTF,-,TRBV5-6,many,TRBJ2-6
TGTGCCATCAGTGGAGGGACAGGGAGGACTAGCGGGCCATCCTACGAGCAGTACTTC,CAISGGTGRTSGPSYEQYF,TRBD2,TRBV10-3,few,TRBJ2-7
TGTGCCAGCAGTTTCGGCGCGCGCAATTCACCCCTCCACTTT,CASSFGARNSPLHF,-,TRBV12-3/TRBV12-4,many,TRBJ1-6
TGTGCCAGGGAGGGCAGGACTAACACCGGGGAGCTGTTTTTT,CAREGRTNTGELFF,-,TRBV2,few,TRBJ2-2
TGTGCCAGCTCCTTGCCTAGGCTAGCGGGGGGTCATGAGCAGTTCTTC,CASSLPRLAGGHEQFF,TRBD2,TRBV12-3/TRBV12-4,-,TRBJ2-1
TGTGCCAGCAGCCCCCCTGTCGGGGGACGACCCTACGAGCAGTACTTC,CASSPPVGGRPYEQYF,-,TRBV5-6,many,TRBJ2-7
TGTGCCAGCGGAACGACAGGGAGAGAGACCCAGTACTTC,CASGTTGRETQYF,TRBD1,TRBV27,-,TRBJ2-5
TGTGCCAGCAGGCCCACTGTGAGCTCCTACAATGAGCAGTTCTTC,CASRPTVSSYNEQFF,-,TRBV12-3/TRBV12-4,few,TRBJ2-1
TGTGCCTGCAGCCAAGGGACAGGGACTGCCAATGAGCAGTTCTTC,CACSQGTGTANEQFF,TRBD1,TRBV3-1,-,TRBJ2-1
TGCAGTGCTATCAGCGGGAGAGTAGATGAGCAGTTCTTC,CSAISGRVDEQFF,TRBD2,TRBV20-1,-,TRBJ2-1
TGTGCCTTAACAGAAAAAAACACCGGGGAGCTGTTTTTT,CALTEKNTGELFF,-,TRBV30,-,TRBJ2-2
TGCGCCAGCAGTGAAGGGCTGAGAGATGAGCAGTTCTTC,CASSEGLRDEQFF,-,TRBV4-3,many,TRBJ2-1
TGCAGTGCTAGAGATGAGAGCGGGACGCATTCCTACGAGCAGTACTTC,CSARDESGTHSYEQYF,TRBD2,TRBV20-1,many,TRBJ2-7
TGTGCCAGCAGTGAAAGGGCAGTTTCCGAGCTGTACTTC,CASSERAVSELYF,-,TRBV2,-,TRBJ2-7
TGTGCCACCAGCGACTCGCACTCCTACGAGCAGTACTTC,CATSDSHSYEQYF,-,TRBV24-1,few,TRBJ2-7
TGCAGTGCTCAGGGGTCGGGACAGGGGAACTATGGCTACACCTTC,CSAQGSGQGNYGYTF,TRBD1,TRBV20-1,few,TRBJ1-2
TGTGCCAGCAGTGAATCTCGAGTAACCTACGAGCAGTACTTC,CASSESRVTYEQYF,-,TRBV25-1,few,TRBJ2-7
TGTGCCAGCGGCGGGACAGGGGGCGGCGAGCAGTACTTC,CASGGTGGGEQYF,TRBD1,TRBV2,-,TRBJ2-7
TGCAGTGCGTACACTAGCGGGGGGGCAGATACGCAGTATTTT,CSAYTSGGADTQYF,TRBD2,TRBV20-1,-,TRBJ2-3
TGTGCCAGCAGTCCGGACGGTTACAATGAGCAGTTCTTC,CASSPDGYNEQFF,-,TRBV27,many,TRBJ2-1
TGTGCCAGCAGTTACGTGGGGGCCGTCGTCAATCAGCCCCAGCATTTT,CASSYVGAVVNQPQHF,-,TRBV6-5,-,TRBJ1-5
TGTGCCAGCAGCTCCATTAGCCGGGTTCTCTACGAGCAGTACTTC,CASSSISRVLYEQYF,-,TRBV7-2,many,TRBJ2-7
TGCAGTGCTAGAGATTCCGGGACAGGAGGAAACCAGCCCCAGCATTTT,CSARDSGTGGNQPQHF,TRBD1,TRBV20-1,few,TRBJ1-5
TGTGCCAGCAGGAAGGGGAACGCTGAAAAACTGTTTTTT,CASRKGNAEKLFF,-,TRBV2,-,TRBJ1-4
TGCGCCAGCAGCTCGAGCGCTGAGCAGTTCTTC,CASSSSAEQFF,-,TRBV5-1,many,TRBJ2-1
TGCAGTGCTAGCCCCCTACCTGAGCAGTTCTTC,CSASPLPEQFF,-,TRBV20-1,-,TRBJ2-1
TGTGCCAGCAGCTTAAGCGGGACCCAGATCTACGAGCAGTACTTC,CASSLSGTQIYEQYF,TRBD2,TRBV7-2,many,TRBJ2-7
TGTGCCAGCAGCACCATTGAGGGGTACGAGACCCAGTACTTC,CASSTIEGYETQYF,-,TRBV7-9,few,TRBJ2-5